These 21 T cell receptor beta chains were sequenced from one sample in a study of post-analysis software for immune sequencing data. Study-level results: TRBV segments more frequent in patients than in controls numbered roughly five and included TRBV5-6, TRBV5-1 and TRBV20-1.

These receptors' targets are unknown. Unique molecular identifiers tagged the TCR beta cDNA libraries. TCRdb used MiXCR to reprocess the PCR reads, holding one entry per CDR3 protein. The sample has about 460,000 distinct CDR3 sequences, 40% to 55% seen once; the top ten hold 9.5% to 13%. The sample comprised blood. Receptors originate from a girl between 10 and 17 years old with multiple sclerosis.

The chain recombines TRBV12-3 or TRBV12-4 with TRBJ2-3, with 9 bases aligning to TRBD2. J lost 4 bases, V lost 6 bases, and 8 bases had no gene match. The CDR3 is made up of 15 amino acids. The CDR3 protein is CASSISGRYADTQYF. CDR3 bases: TGTGCCAGCAGCATTAGCGGGAGATACGCAGATACGCAGTATTTT.

V is TRBV7-2 and J is TRBJ2-3, with no clear D. From germline, CDR1 is SGHTA and CDR2 FQGNSA. The V gene lost 1 base and the J gene lost 4 bases, with 9 bases spanning the gap. The CDR3 has 14 residues. DNA of the CDR3: TGTGCCAGCAGCTTAGACCCCTCCTCAGATACGCAGTATTTT. Protein product: CASSLDPSSDTQYF.

This clonotype was counted between two and nine times. The chain uses TRBV7-2 and TRBJ2-5; D may match TRBD1 or TRBD2 (5 bases each). The CDR3 loop spans 14 amino acids. Between the trimmed V and J ends, which lost 2 bases and 3 bases, there was a span of 10 bases. CDR1 SGHTA and CDR2 FQGNSA come from the germline V gene. The CDR3 DNA reads as TGTGCCAGCAGCTTAAACAGAGGGGAAGAGACCCAGTACTTC. It codes for CASSLNRGEETQYF.

This clonotype was seen a handful of times. The V gene is TRBV6-5, the J gene TRBJ1-2, with 7 bases matching TRBD1. Germline V gene sequence: CDR1 MNHEY, CDR2 SVGAGI. The CDR3 totals 13 residues. V was pared by 5 bases and J by 7 bases, with 7 bases of the junction left unmatched. The CDR3 DNA reads TGTGCCAGCAGTCGACAGGGTAGAAGTGGCTACACCTTC. Protein: CASSRQGRSGYTF.

This clonotype was recorded a few times. This chain connects TRBV5-1 to TRBJ2-7; possibly TRBD1 for D (6 bases). The CDR3 has 13 amino acids. V gave up 4 bases and J gave up 3 bases, with 11 bases separating them. The germline gives CDR1 SGHRS, CDR2 YFSETQ. CDR3 residues: CASSPLTGYEQYF. As DNA, the CDR3 is TGCGCCAGCAGCCCACTGACAGGCTACGAGCAGTACTTC.

The chain is built from TRBV11-1 and TRBJ2-5, with D perhaps TRBD1 (6 bases). Germline CDR1 is SGHAT and CDR2 is FQDESV (reference sequence). Between the trimmed V and J ends, which lost 5 bases and 5 bases, there was a span of 12 bases. The CDR3 spans 13 residues. CDR3 protein: CASSPDRTETQYF. Here the CDR3 DNA reads TGTGCCAGCAGCCCCGACAGGACGGAGACCCAGTACTTC.

The rearrangement uses TRBV20-1 and TRBJ2-7, with TRBD2 as a possible D gene (6 bases). The V and J ends lost 6 bases and 0 bases respectively, with 18 bases between them. There are 15 residues in the CDR3. CDR1 DFQATT and CDR2 SNEGSKA come from the germline V gene (reference sequence). In DNA form, the CDR3 reads TGCAGTGCCGGAGATCTAGCGAGATTCTCCTACGAGCAGTACTTC. It is translated as CSAGDLARFSYEQYF.

V usage is TRBV5-1 and J usage is TRBJ2-3, with TRBD2 matching over 8 bases. V lost 4 bases to trimming and J lost 3 bases; unmatched junction nucleotides: 25. The CDR3 covers 21 residues. Looked up from germline, CDR1 is SGHRS and CDR2 is YFSETQ. Written as DNA, the CDR3 is TGCGCCAGCAGCGGGGAGCCCTTATCGACTAGCGACCAGGAGGGGACAGATACGCAGTATTTT. Translation gives CASSGEPLSTSDQEGTDTQYF.

There are a few counts of this clonotype. A read error may account for a junction end that differs from germline. The chain couples TRBV11-1 to TRBJ1-2; unclear D gene. The CDR3 spans 15 residues. Germline V gene sequence: CDR1 SGHAT, CDR2 FQDESV (reference sequence). This CDR3 is CACSFKDGTNYGYTF. In DNA, the CDR3 is TGTGCCTGCAGCTTTAAGGACGGAACTAACTATGGCTACACCTTC.

The chain links TRBV7-9 to TRBJ1-4, with TRBD1 matching over 7 bases. This CDR3 is 14 amino acids long. The germline V gene has CDR1 SEHNR and CDR2 FQNEAQ (reference sequence). V shed 3 bases, J shed 4 bases, and the junction held 2 bases outside the gene matches. The CDR3 DNA reads TGTGCCAGCAGCTTTCAGGGGGGTAATGAAAAACTGTTTTTT. It encodes CASSFQGGNEKLFF. The full variable domain, in which reference TRBV7-9 and TRBJ1-4 provide the parts outside the CDR3, is DTGVSQNPRHKITKRGQNVTFRCDPISEHNRLYWYRQTLGQGPEFLTYFQNEAQLEKSRLLSDRFSAERPKGSFSTLEIQRTEQGDSAMYLCASSFQGGNEKLFFGSGTQLSVL.

This chain joins TRBV5-1 and TRBJ1-2; no definite D call. Trimming took off 0 bases at V and 2 bases at J, with 8 bases between the two ends. The germline V gene encodes CDR1 SGHRS and CDR2 YFSETQ. This CDR3 comprises 14 residues. CDR3 protein: CASSLAERNYGYTF. The CDR3 DNA is TGCGCCAGCAGCTTGGCCGAGAGGAACTATGGCTACACCTTC. The variable domain in full, completed from reference TRBV5-1 and TRBJ1-2, reads KAGVTQTPRYLIKTRGQQVTLSCSPISGHRSVSWYQQTPGQGLQFLFEYFSETQRNKGNFPGRFSGRQFSNSRSEMNVSTLELGDSALYLCASSLAERNYGYTFGSGTRLTVV.

This clonotype was counted between two and nine times. J is TRBJ2-7 and V is TRBV18; 8 bases agree with TRBD2. The J call may be wrong; the DNA end is better matched by TRBJ2-5. CDR3 length equals 16 residues. CDR1 and CDR2 from the germline V gene are KGHSH and LQKENI. Here the CDR3 DNA reads TGTGCCAGCTCACTCTGGTCGAGCGGGAGCGAGGAGACCCAGTACTTC. Amino acid sequence: CASSLWSSGSEETQYF.

V usage is TRBV12-3 or TRBV12-4 and J usage is TRBJ2-4; no definite D call. CDR3 length: 13 amino acids. V was shortened by 5 bases and J by 3 bases, with 8 bases between the two germline ends. CDR3 protein: CASSGEVKNIQYF. The CDR3 DNA reads as TGTGCCAGCAGTGGAGAGGTCAAAAACATTCAGTACTTC.

The chain links TRBV27 to TRBJ1-5, with TRBD1 as a possible D gene (6 bases). The length of the CDR3 is 14 residues. The germline CDR1 and CDR2 sequences are MNHEY and SMNVEV (reference sequence). V was pared by 9 bases and J by 2 bases, with 14 bases between. Here the CDR3 reads CASRHREGNQPQHF. The CDR3 DNA sequence: TGTGCCAGTAGGCACAGGGAAGGCAATCAGCCCCAGCATTTT.

The chain recombines TRBV28 with TRBJ2-5; weak D call: TRBD1 (6 bases). The J call is in doubt because the DNA end fits TRBJ2-7 better. Germline-derived CDR1 and CDR2 are MDHEN and SYDVKM. The CDR3 runs to 15 residues. CDR3 protein: CASSKKFNRVHEQYF. Written as DNA, the CDR3 is TGTGCCAGCAGTAAAAAATTCAACAGGGTTCACGAGCAGTACTTC.

This chain connects TRBV20-1 to TRBJ2-1; D is tentatively TRBD1 or TRBD2 (5 bases each). CDR1 is DFQATT, CDR2 SNEGSKA, per germline (reference sequence). The CDR3 consists of 15 residues. V lost 6 bases, J lost 6 bases, and 21 bases lay in between. The DNA of the CDR3 is TGCAGTGCCTCCGGGACCCCCCTCCGCACCAATGAGCAGTTCTTC. This sequence encodes CSASGTPLRTNEQFF.

This clonotype was seen a few times. V is TRBV4-1 and J is TRBJ2-2; maybe TRBD2 (6 bases). This CDR3 region has 16 residues. With 1 base removed from V and 2 bases from J, the gap between germline ends came to 11 bases. CDR1 is MGHRA and CDR2 is YSYEKL in the germline V gene. The CDR3 region is CASSQVGTLNTGELFF. Written as DNA, the CDR3 is TGCGCCAGCAGCCAAGTTGGGACTCTTAACACCGGGGAGCTGTTTTTT.

This chain uses TRBV10-3 with TRBJ1-2; no reliable D call. With 3 bases removed from V and 7 bases from J, the gap between germline ends came to 12 bases. The CDR3 consists of 13 residues. Germline V gives CDR1 ENHRY, CDR2 SYGVKD. The DNA of the CDR3 is TGTGCCATCAGTGATCGGTGGATGGGTGGCTACACCTTC. It specifies CAISDRWMGGYTF.

The V and J genes are TRBV9 and TRBJ1-2; perhaps TRBD1 as D (5 bases). Trimming removed 1 base at V and 2 bases at J, with 12 bases between. Germline CDR1 and CDR2: SGDLS and YYNGEE. The CDR3 is 15 amino acids. This CDR3 reads CASSVMMRGNYGYTF. In nucleotides, the CDR3 is TGTGCCAGCAGCGTAATGATGAGGGGCAACTATGGCTACACCTTC.

This clonotype was recorded a few times. V gene TRBV6-5 combines with J gene TRBJ1-2, with 8 nucleotides matching TRBD1. Germline lookup yields CDR1 MNHEY and CDR2 SVGAGI. There are 15 residues in the CDR3. The V and J ends lost 0 bases and 8 bases, in that order; junction bases with no gene match: 8. The CDR3 DNA reads as TGTGCCAGCAGTTACTCTCCTGGGACAGGCGGCGGCTACACCTTC. Protein product: CASSYSPGTGGGYTF.

This chain links TRBV29-1 with TRBJ2-5; TRBD2 might be the D (5 bases). The V end lost 3 bases, the J end lost 5 bases, and 10 bases lay between the germline ends. Germline CDR1 is SQVTM and CDR2 is ANQGSEA. The CDR3 totals 12 residues. The CDR3 protein is CSVEASSETQYF. The CDR3 DNA sequence: TGCAGCGTTGAGGCTAGCTCGGAGACCCAGTACTTC.